Only one count was recorded for the clone carrying this T cell receptor (beta chain). Other DNA sequences in the sample encode the same CDR3. Assay: immunoSEQ multiplex PCR; the TCRdb copy retains only in-frame clones and omits some. In the table there are 2 million or so clones, 85% to 95% of which are singletons. The source of the sample is a study of shared clonotypes between healthy human individuals. The split of CD4+ cells yielded CD45RA+ naive and CD45RA-negative memory subsets. V was pared by 6 bases and J by 2 bases, with 14 bases between. This CDR3 contains 14 residues. Germline CDR1 and CDR2: SNHLY and FYNNEI.

Sequencing was done on a sample of naive CD4+ T cells sorted from blood. Subset denoted: CD45RA+ positively selected. The V gene is TRBV2, the J gene TRBJ2-7; D is uncertain. This TCR derives from a man between 18 and 29 years old in good health. CDR3 DNA sequence: TGTGCCAGCAGCGAGGCCGGTGGGACCTACGAGCAGTACTTC. It is translated as CASSEAGGTYEQYF.